The clone carrying this T cell receptor beta chain was counted only a few times. The antigen is not known. The same CDR3 arises from other DNA sequences in this sample as well. Each of the CD4+ naive, central memory, regulatory and stem cell-like memory populations was sorted via CD45RO/CCR7/CD25/CD127/CD95/CD27. Every isolated RNA sample was fully reverse transcribed, so sequencing captured expressed TCRB transcripts. The repertoire was sequenced with immunoSEQ multiplex PCR; TCRdb's copy has only in-frame clones and lacks some. This table has around 280,000 clones, 8% appearing once. The data were obtained in a study of beta chain features in type 1 diabetes. Study conclusions and caveats: The study notes PCR might favor shorter templates equally in patients and controls. More deletions and fewer insertions at VDJ junctions were found in patients with type 1 diabetes. In comparison with healthy donors, patients had naive, central memory and Treg TCRB repertoires that appeared more similar.

Specimen: central memory CD4+ T cells from blood. This clonotype was obtained from a woman between 18 and 30 years old in good health.

The CDR3 sequence: CASSLVRYGYTF. DNA of the CDR3: TGTGCCAGCAGTTTAGTGCGCTATGGCTACACCTTC. The chain carries TRBV28 and TRBJ1-2; D is undetermined. Germline CDR1 MDHEN, CDR2 SYDVKM. The CDR3 totals 12 residues. V was shortened by 2 bases and J by 4 bases, with 5 bases between the two germline ends.